The clone carrying this TCR beta chain was seen more than once but under ten times. These data come from a study of regulatory T cells in long-lasting Graves disease. V was trimmed by 3 bases and J by 0 bases, leaving 11 bases between them. Germline values: CDR1 LNHDA, CDR2 SQIVND (reference sequence). CDR3 length equals 16 residues. Arm-PCR of CDR3 regions and iRepertoire HTBI primers were the basis on which TCR beta libraries were built. TCRdb re-analysed the multiplex PCR reads in MiXCR, keeping a single row per CDR3 protein. The repertoire holds about 460,000 distinct CDR3 sequences, 12% to 15% seen once, with roughly 18% in the top ten. As to time point: newly diagnosed GD, antithyroid drugs for less than 3 months. From RNA extracted from PBMCs, the TCR library was made. This sample also belongs to another study, concerning T cells in Graves' hyperthyroidism and ophthalmopathy. That paper notes: Within blood appeared most thyroid clonotypes that had expanded above 0.001.

This chain links TRBV19 with TRBJ2-2; D ambiguous. The clonotype originates from a woman between 50 and 59 years old with Graves disease. Sequencing used peripheral blood mononuclear cells (PBMCs), obtained at new diagnosis, from a patient treated with antithyroid drugs. The CDR3 loop is CASSMESFANTGELFF. The CDR3 DNA follows: TGTGCCAGTAGTATGGAGTCGTTCGCGAACACCGGGGAGCTGTTTTTT.